The 28 T cell receptor beta chains below were found in one sample sequenced in a study of long-term antiretroviral therapy in people with HIV. The assay, immunoSEQ v3.0, was run at survey level. Sequenced by immunoSEQ multiplex PCR; TCRdb stores in-frame clones only, minus some. The data contain roughly 21,000 clones, approximately 80% of them singletons. Sequences were derived from unsorted PBMCs, sampled 0.2 years after starting antiretroviral therapy. Every receptor here comes from a woman aged 30 to 39 with HIV.

The chain joins TRBV9 to TRBJ2-5; D gene ambiguous. V gave up 1 base and J gave up 0 bases, with 1 base separating them. The CDR3 has 12 residues. Germline CDR1 SGDLS, CDR2 YYNGEE. CDR3 sequence: CASSVNQETQYF. As DNA, the CDR3 is TGTGCCAGCAGCGTAAACCAAGAGACCCAGTACTTC.

The CDR3: CASSLYWTGRSPLHF. The CDR3 DNA reads as TGTGCCAGCAGCTTGTATTGGACAGGTCGATCACCCCTCCACTTT. The rearrangement links TRBV5-5 to TRBJ1-6; 7 bases fit TRBD1. This CDR3 comprises 15 residues. CDR1 SGHKS and CDR2 YYEKEE come from the germline V gene (reference sequence). J lost 10 bases, V lost 1 base, and 8 bases had no gene match. Based on the CDR3 plus reference TRBV5-5 and TRBJ1-6, the full variable domain is DAGVTQSPTHLIKTRGQQVTLRCSPISGHKSVSWYQQVLGQGPQFIFQYYEKEERGRGNFPDRFSARQFPNYSSELNVNALLLGDSALYLCASSLYWTGRSPLHFGNGTRLTVT.

The V gene is TRBV5-1, the J gene TRBJ1-2; TRBD1 is a possible D gene (5 bases). V lost 4 bases to trimming and J lost 3 bases, with 13 bases between them. CDR1 is SGHRS and CDR2 is YFSETQ in the germline V gene. This CDR3 has 14 amino acids. CDR3 nucleotide sequence: TGCGCCAGCAGCCCCGGGACGGACTACTATGGCTACACCTTC. Translation gives CASSPGTDYYGYTF. Drawing the rest from reference TRBV5-1 and TRBJ1-2, the complete variable domain is KAGVTQTPRYLIKTRGQQVTLSCSPISGHRSVSWYQQTPGQGLQFLFEYFSETQRNKGNFPGRFSGRQFSNSRSEMNVSTLELGDSALYLCASSPGTDYYGYTFGSGTRLTVV.

The chain has TRBV7-2 and TRBJ1-1; the D gene is possibly TRBD1 (6 bases). V was trimmed by 3 bases and J by 1 base, leaving 6 bases between them. The CDR3 has 13 amino acids. CDR1 is SGHTA, CDR2 FQGNSA, per germline. The CDR3 spells CASSFRGNTEAFF. The DNA for the CDR3 is TGTGCCAGCAGCTTCAGGGGGAACACTGAAGCTTTCTTT.

The chain links TRBV11-1 to TRBJ1-2, with a tentative D call TRBD1 (6 bases). The CDR3 covers 16 residues. Germline loops: CDR1 SGHAT, CDR2 FQDESV (reference sequence). The V and J ends lost 2 bases and 2 bases respectively, with 15 bases between them. The CDR3 loop reads CASSLQAGTRNYGYTF. The CDR3 DNA reads TGTGCCAGCAGCTTACAAGCCGGGACACGCAACTATGGCTACACCTTC. Full variable domain (missing parts from reference TRBV11-1 and TRBJ1-2): EAEVAQSPRYKITEKSQAVAFWCDPISGHATLYWYRQILGQGPELLVQFQDESVVDDSQLPKDRFSAERLKGVDSTLKIQPAELGDSAMYLCASSLQAGTRNYGYTFGSGTRLTVV.

This chain uses TRBV6-5 with TRBJ2-2; D not certain. Trimming stripped 6 bases from V and 5 bases from J, with 7 bases between. The CDR3 runs to 12 residues. Germline values: CDR1 MNHEY, CDR2 SVGAGI. The CDR3 DNA sequence: TGTGCCAGCAGCCCTTTAACCGGGGAGCTGTTTTTT. Protein: CASSPLTGELFF.

V is TRBV7-6 and J is TRBJ2-7; possible D gene TRBD2, 6 bases. The V gene's germline CDR1 is SGHVS and CDR2 FNYEAQ. The CDR3 covers 13 residues. Trimming pared 3 bases from V and 6 bases from J, leaving 12 bases between. The CDR3 DNA reads TGTGCCAGCAGCTTGGATTCTAGCGCCGAGCAGTACGTC. It codes for CASSLDSSAEQYV.

This clone was counted only a few times. The V gene is TRBV12-2, the J gene TRBJ1-5; whether TRBD1, the table's D call, matches the DNA was not checked. TRBV12-2 is flagged as a pseudogene. This CDR3 is 17 amino acids long. For the CDR3, the DNA is TGTGCAAGTCGTCGAAGACAGGGGGCGAATAGCAATCAGCCCCAGCATTTT. This encodes CASRRRQGANSNQPQHF.

The rearrangement joins TRBV14 to TRBJ2-1; D remains unclear. Germline CDR1 and CDR2: SGHDN and FVKESK. The CDR3 is 14 amino acids. V gave up 3 bases and J gave up 0 bases, with 6 bases separating them. CDR3: CASSQVRSYNEQFF. As DNA, the CDR3 is TGTGCCAGCAGCCAGGTTCGCTCCTACAATGAGCAGTTCTTC.

The rearrangement links TRBV5-6 to TRBJ1-2; TRBD1 matches 10 bases. This CDR3 has 17 amino acids. Germline CDR1 and CDR2: SGHDT and YYEEEE. The J segment lost 8 bases and the V segment lost 0 bases, leaving 13 bases of the junction unmatched. CDR3 amino acids: CASSLGRDRGLVSGYTF. In nucleotides, the CDR3 is TGTGCCAGCAGCTTGGGCCGGGACAGGGGACTAGTGAGCGGCTACACCTTC.

The V call is TRBV10-3, the J call TRBJ1-5, with a tentative D call TRBD1 (5 bases). The CDR3 loop spans 17 amino acids. Germline V lookup: CDR1 ENHRY, CDR2 SYGVKD. The germline V and J ends were trimmed by 0 bases and 2 bases, with 14 bases remaining between them. Here the CDR3 reads CAISESGGELGNQPQHF. The CDR3 coding sequence is TGTGCCATCAGTGAGTCGGGAGGGGAACTTGGCAATCAGCCCCAGCATTTT.

The rearrangement links TRBV11-3 to TRBJ2-4, with D tentatively TRBD1 or TRBD2 (5 bases each). Germline-derived CDR1 and CDR2 are SGHNT and YENEEA. V was clipped by 3 bases and J by 13 bases, with 16 bases between them. The length of the CDR3 is 13 residues. The CDR3 reads CASSFGPTGDQYF. The DNA for the CDR3 is TGTGCCAGCAGCTTCGGTCCAACCGGGGACCAGTACTTC.

This sequence joins TRBV19 and TRBJ2-5; perhaps TRBD1 as D (5 bases). This CDR3 spans 14 amino acids. V gave up 3 bases and J gave up 3 bases, with 11 bases separating them. Germline V gene data show CDR1 as LNHDA and CDR2 as SQIVND (reference sequence). The CDR3 here is CASSIYSGKETQYF. DNA of the CDR3: TGTGCCAGTAGTATCTACTCAGGGAAAGAGACCCAGTACTTC.

This clone was observed once. The V and J genes are TRBV7-6 and TRBJ1-2; 8 bases match TRBD1. The V and J ends lost 5 bases and 1 base, in that order; junction bases with no gene match: 3. The CDR3 is 14 amino acids. Germline CDR1 is SGHVS and CDR2 is FNYEAQ. The CDR3 DNA reads TGTGCCAGCAGCCCCGGACAGGGTAACTATGGCTACACCTTC. Translating it yields CASSPGQGNYGYTF.

The V and J genes are TRBV21-1 and TRBJ2-7. TRBV21-1 is noted as a pseudogene. The CDR3 covers 15 residues. CDR3 nucleotides: TGTGCCAGCAGCGGCGGATTCCGGGACGCCTACGAGCAGTACGTC. The encoded protein is CASSGGFRDAYEQYV.

This clone was detected only a few times. The chain uses TRBV7-2 and TRBJ1-2, with 7 bases fitting TRBD1. The CDR3 totals 14 residues. Germline V gene lookup returns CDR1 SGHTA and CDR2 FQGNSA. V dropped 4 bases and J dropped 6; count of bases not matched to a gene: 8. CDR3 amino acids: CASSSQQGRDGYTF. The CDR3 coding sequence is TGTGCCAGCAGCTCGCAACAGGGGCGGGATGGCTACACCTTC.

The chain employs TRBV27 and TRBJ2-5; D possibly uses TRBD1 or TRBD2 (5 bases each). CDR3 length: 14 amino acids. The V gene's germline CDR1 is MNHEY and CDR2 SMNVEV (reference sequence). Trimming shortened V by 4 bases and J by 3 bases, and 12 bases separated the two germline ends. The CDR3 DNA follows: TGTGCCAGCAGTTGGGGGAAAGCCAAAGAGACCCAGTACTTC. Translating it yields CASSWGKAKETQYF.

The CDR3 DNA sequence: TGTGCCAGCAGCGTAGAAGGGATGGGACTCTCTGGAAACACCATATATTTT. Its translation is CASSVEGMGLSGNTIYF. The V call is TRBV9, the J call TRBJ1-3; weak D call: TRBD1 (5 bases). This CDR3 is 17 amino acids long. Germline loops: CDR1 SGDLS, CDR2 YYNGEE. The V end was cut by 0 bases, the J end by 0 bases, with 13 bases between.

This chain uses TRBV7-9 with TRBJ2-5; D is unclear. V lost 3 bases and J lost 2, with 13 bases in between. The CDR3 runs 15 residues. Germline lookup yields CDR1 SEHNR and CDR2 FQNEAQ (reference sequence). The CDR3 DNA sequence: TGTGCCAGCAGCTTTGCTCCGACGCGGCAAGAGACCCAGTACTTC. The encoded protein is CASSFAPTRQETQYF.

The chain employs TRBV27 and TRBJ2-3, with 7 bases aligning to TRBD2. Per germline, CDR1 MNHEY and CDR2 SMNVEV (reference sequence). The CDR3 contains 18 residues. Trimming removed 5 bases from V and 1 base from J; junction bases left unmatched: 15. The CDR3 loop reads CASSKSGVSFAGTDTQYF. DNA of the CDR3: TGTGCCAGCAGTAAGAGCGGGGTGTCTTTTGCTGGCACAGATACGCAGTATTTT.

J is TRBJ2-3 and V is TRBV5-4; D gene ambiguous. Between the trimmed V and J ends, which lost 2 bases and 3 bases, there was a span of 7 bases. The CDR3 is 13 residues long. Germline-derived CDR1 and CDR2 are SGHNT and YYREEE (reference sequence). The CDR3 here is CASSFHSTDTQYF. The CDR3 nucleotides read TGTGCCAGCAGCTTTCATTCGACAGATACGCAGTATTTT.

This rearrangement joins TRBV27 to TRBJ2-1; 8 positions match TRBD1. This CDR3 has 15 residues. J gave up 2 bases and V 6 bases, and 6 bases lay outside the gene matches. The germline V gene encodes CDR1 MNHEY and CDR2 SMNVEV (reference sequence). CDR3 residues: CASSWGTGPYNEQFF. In DNA, the CDR3 is TGTGCCAGCAGCTGGGGGACAGGCCCCTACAATGAGCAGTTCTTC.

This sequence joins TRBV6-1 and TRBJ2-1, with TRBD1 matching 9 bases. The CDR3 runs to 12 residues. Germline values: CDR1 MNHNS, CDR2 SASEGT. Germline trimming cut 8 bases from V and 9 bases from J; bases unmatched to any gene: 5. CDR3 amino acids: CASPGQGGEQFF. The CDR3 bases are TGTGCCAGCCCGGGACAGGGTGGTGAGCAGTTCTTC.

The chain is built from TRBV9 and TRBJ1-3, with D unresolved. Trimming shortened V by 0 bases and J by 4 bases, and 8 bases separated the two germline ends. The CDR3 contains 14 residues. In germline, CDR1 is SGDLS, CDR2 YYNGEE. As DNA, the CDR3 is TGTGCCAGCAGCGTAGCGGGGTCCGGAAACACCATATATTTT. Translation: CASSVAGSGNTIYF.

The rearrangement links TRBV10-2 to TRBJ1-6, with D possibly matching TRBD1 (5 bases). CDR3 length equals 13 residues. The germline gives CDR1 WSHSY, CDR2 SAAADI. Trimming cost V 4 bases and J 6 bases, with 7 bases left between them. The CDR3 nucleotides read TGCGCCAGCAGTGGAGGGGTTAATTCACCCCTCCACTTT. Translated: CASSGGVNSPLHF.

This chain uses TRBV2 with TRBJ2-1; 7 bases map to TRBD2. CDR1 is SNHLY, CDR2 FYNNEI, per germline. The CDR3 is 13 residues long. The junction had 7 bases not matched to a gene; V was cut back by 7 bases and J by 7 bases. The CDR3 reads CASKMDGGNEQFF. The CDR3 region has the DNA TGTGCCAGCAAGATGGACGGGGGGAATGAGCAGTTCTTC.

The chain employs TRBV10-3 and TRBJ2-1, with D unclear. The CDR3 spans 14 residues. The V end lost 3 bases, the J end lost 0 bases, and 6 bases lay between the germline ends. Germline V gene data show CDR1 as ENHRY and CDR2 as SYGVKD. The CDR3 nucleotides read TGTGCCATCAGTGACGGAACCTCCTACAATGAGCAGTTCTTC. It yields the protein CAISDGTSYNEQFF.

The rearrangement joins TRBV25-1 to TRBJ2-2; TRBD1 or TRBD2 may be the D gene (5 bases each). CDR1 and CDR2 from the germline V gene are MGHDK and SYGVNS. Trimming took off 6 bases at V and 1 base at J, with 15 bases between the two ends. The CDR3 is 16 amino acids. CDR3 DNA sequence: TGTGCCAGCAGGGAAACCGGGACCTTGAACACCGGGGAGCTGTTTTTT. It translates to CASRETGTLNTGELFF. The entire variable domain, with the rest obtained from reference TRBV25-1 and TRBJ2-2, is as follows: EADIYQTPRYLVIGTGKKITLECSQTMGHDKMYWYQQDPGMELHLIHYSYGVNSTEKGDLSSESTVSRIRTEHFPLTLESARPSHTSQYLCASRETGTLNTGELFFGEGSRLTVL.